This T cell receptor (beta chain) originates from a study of blood T cells in healthy people across ages. Regarding the study as a whole: Diversity estimates from one million T cells were considered underestimates.

In germline, CDR1 is SGHTA, CDR2 FQGTGA. This CDR3 has 15 amino acids. With 4 bases clipped from V and 5 bases from J, the junction kept 3 bases outside the gene matches. Alongside a J-beta primer mix, a sample-barcoded 5' primer served in a second PCR lasting about 6 to 12 cycles. From the 5' RACE reads, TCRdb called clonotypes with MiXCR, one entry per CDR3 protein. This repertoire shows fewer than 900,000 distinct CDR3 sequences, more than 40% found once; its top ten account for less than 25%. Comment on this clonotype: Its antigen is as yet unknown.

The source is a woman in her sixties or seventies in good health. Specimen: blood. The genes are TRBV7-3 and TRBJ2-2, with 11 positions matching TRBD1. CDR3 bases: TGTGCCAGCAGCTCCGGGACAGGGGGTACCGGGGAGCTGTTTTTT. Translating it yields CASSSGTGGTGELFF.